This T cell receptor (beta chain) was sequenced during a study of shared clonotypes between healthy human individuals. Overall study: Sampling drew on donors who were a couple of women and a few men aged 18 to 49.

Naive CD8 populations comprised CD45RO-negative cells positively selected for CCR7, excluding terminally differentiated effector memory CD45RA+ cells. All the donors were Caucasian adults who lived in Nashville, Tennessee. The V and J ends lost 10 bases and 1 base, in that order; junction bases with no gene match: 8. The CDR3 runs 14 residues. From germline, CDR1 is MDHEN and CDR2 SYDVKM. Method: immunoSEQ multiplex PCR; TCRdb's copy keeps in-frame clones and lacks some. Among roughly 590,000 clones, just under 97% were seen once, and the ten largest hold about 0.11%. The TCR sequence derives from a woman aged 25 to 39 in good health. Specimen: naive CD8+ T cells sorted from blood. V is TRBV28 and J is TRBJ2-3, with 7 bases aligning to TRBD1. The CDR3 is CATHLGQGTDTQYF. CDR3 DNA sequence: TGTGCCACTCACTTAGGACAGGGCACAGATACGCAGTATTTT.